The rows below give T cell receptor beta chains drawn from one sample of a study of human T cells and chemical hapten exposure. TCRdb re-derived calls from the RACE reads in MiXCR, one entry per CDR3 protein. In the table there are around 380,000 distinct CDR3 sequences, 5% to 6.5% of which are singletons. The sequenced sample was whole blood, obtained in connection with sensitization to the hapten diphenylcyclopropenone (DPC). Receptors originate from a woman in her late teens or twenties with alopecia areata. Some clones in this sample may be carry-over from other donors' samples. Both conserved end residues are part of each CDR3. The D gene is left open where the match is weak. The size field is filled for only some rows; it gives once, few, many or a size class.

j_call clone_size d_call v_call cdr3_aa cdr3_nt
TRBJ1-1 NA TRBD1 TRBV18 CASSLNPGQENTEAFF TGTGCCAGCTCACTCAACCCGGGACAGGAGAACACTGAAGCTTTCTTT
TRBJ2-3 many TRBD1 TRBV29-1 CSVLQGGTDTQYF TGCAGCGTTTTACAGGGGGGCACAGATACGCAGTATTTT
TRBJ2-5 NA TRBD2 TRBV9 CASSAGTSGGAVPETQYF TGTGCCAGCAGCGCCGGGACTAGCGGGGGGGCGGTCCCGGAGACCCAGTACTTC
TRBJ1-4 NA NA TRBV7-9 CASSLFGGADEKLFF TGTGCCAGCAGCTTATTTGGGGGGGCTGATGAAAAACTGTTTTTT
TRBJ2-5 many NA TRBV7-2 CASSLLSGWPETQYF TGTGCCAGCAGCTTATTGTCAGGATGGCCGGAGACCCAGTACTTC
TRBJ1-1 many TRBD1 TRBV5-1 CASSFQGARTEAFF TGCGCCAGCAGCTTTCAGGGGGCTAGGACTGAAGCTTTCTTT
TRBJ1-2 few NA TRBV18 CASSPETALANYGYTF TGTGCCAGCTCACCGGAGACGGCCTTAGCTAACTATGGCTACACCTTC
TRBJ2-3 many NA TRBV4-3 CASSSRDGLLDTQYF TGCGCCAGCAGTAGCCGGGACGGCTTGCTCGATACGCAGTATTTT
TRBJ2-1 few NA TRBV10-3 CATGGGSDEQFF TGTGCTACAGGAGGGGGATCTGATGAGCAGTTCTTC
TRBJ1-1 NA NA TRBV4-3 CASSQAWRASNTEAFF TGCGCCAGCAGCCAAGCGTGGAGGGCGTCGAACACTGAAGCTTTCTTT
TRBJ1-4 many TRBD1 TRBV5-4 CASSQNWDRGGEKLFF TGTGCCAGCAGTCAAAATTGGGACAGGGGGGGCGAAAAACTGTTTTTT
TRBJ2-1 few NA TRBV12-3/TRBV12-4 CASKAGRNEQFF TGTGCCAGCAAGGCAGGCCGGAATGAGCAGTTCTTC
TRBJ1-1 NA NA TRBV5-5 CASSLKANTEAFF TGTGCCAGCAGCTTGAAAGCTAACACTGAAGCTTTCTTT
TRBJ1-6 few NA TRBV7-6 CASSLAAANSPLHF TGTGCCAGCAGCTTAGCGGCAGCTAATTCACCCCTCCACTTT
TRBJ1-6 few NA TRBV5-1 CASSFERTEYNSPLHF TGCGCCAGCAGCTTCGAGAGGACCGAATATAATTCACCCCTCCACTTT
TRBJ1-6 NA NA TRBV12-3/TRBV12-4 CASSRLLNSPLHF TGTGCCAGCAGCCGCCTCTTGAATTCACCCCTCCACTTT
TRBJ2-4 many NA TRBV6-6 CASNVERGIQYF TGTGCCAGCAACGTAGAGAGGGGCATTCAGTACTTC
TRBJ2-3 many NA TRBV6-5 CASSVSGPARADTQYF TGTGCCAGCAGCGTGAGCGGTCCCGCAAGGGCAGATACGCAGTATTTT
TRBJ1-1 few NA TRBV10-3 CAISPGLGLGTEAFF TGTGCCATCAGCCCCGGGCTGGGTCTAGGGACTGAAGCTTTCTTT
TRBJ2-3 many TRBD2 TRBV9 CASSSPHRGGTDTQYF TGTGCCAGCAGCTCCCCGCATCGGGGGGGCACAGATACGCAGTATTTT
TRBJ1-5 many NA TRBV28 CASSIPVGGDQPQHF TGTGCCAGCTCCATTCCAGTCGGGGGCGATCAGCCCCAGCATTTT
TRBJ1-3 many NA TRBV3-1 CASSQYVTASGNTIYF TGTGCCAGCAGCCAGTATGTGACAGCGTCTGGAAACACCATATATTTT
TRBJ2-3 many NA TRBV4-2 CASSQDYLAATDTQYF TGTGCCAGCAGCCAAGATTATCTTGCCGCCACAGATACGCAGTATTTT
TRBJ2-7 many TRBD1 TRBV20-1 CSAHWGTASYEQYF TGCAGTGCCCACTGGGGGACAGCATCCTACGAGCAGTACTTC
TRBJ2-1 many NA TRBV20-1 CSATYRAPILVYNEQFF TGCAGTGCTACTTACAGGGCTCCCATCCTAGTCTACAATGAGCAGTTCTTC
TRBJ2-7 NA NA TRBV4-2 CASSQDRAGDYEQYF TGTGCCAGCAGCCAAGATCGGGCAGGGGACTACGAGCAGTACTTC
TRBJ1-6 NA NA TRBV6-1 CASSESKGNNSPLHF TGTGCCAGCAGTGAAAGTAAGGGGAATAATTCACCCCTCCACTTT
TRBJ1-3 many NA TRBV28 CASSSIVGAGNTIYF TGTGCCAGCAGTTCAATCGTGGGGGCTGGAAACACCATATATTTT
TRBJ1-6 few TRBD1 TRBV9 CASSPDRRLSSYNSPLHF TGTGCCAGCAGCCCGGACAGGAGACTGAGCTCCTATAATTCACCCCTCCACTTT
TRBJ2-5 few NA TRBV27 CASSHPYQETQYF TGTGCCAGCAGTCACCCGTACCAAGAGACCCAGTACTTC
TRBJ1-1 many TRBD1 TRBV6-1 CASLTGGTEAFF TGTGCCAGCCTAACAGGGGGCACTGAAGCTTTCTTT
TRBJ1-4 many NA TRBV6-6 CASTFPSGKDEKLFF TGTGCCAGCACTTTCCCGTCGGGGAAGGACGAAAAACTGTTTTTT
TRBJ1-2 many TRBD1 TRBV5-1 CASSSQGESYGYTF TGCGCCAGCAGCTCCCAGGGGGAGAGCTATGGCTACACCTTC
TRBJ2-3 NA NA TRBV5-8 CASSLMAGYTDTQYF TGTGCCAGCAGCTTGATGGCCGGGTACACAGATACGCAGTATTTT
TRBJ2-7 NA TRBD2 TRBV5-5 CASSLFGGGSSYEQYF TGTGCCAGCAGCTTGTTTGGGGGAGGGAGCTCCTACGAGCAGTACTTC
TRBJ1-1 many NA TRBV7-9 CASSLDRDEAFF TGTGCCAGCAGCTTAGACAGGGACGAAGCTTTCTTT
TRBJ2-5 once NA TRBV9 CASSVGARAGTQYF TGTGCCAGCAGCGTAGGTGCCAGGGCAGGGACCCAGTACTTC
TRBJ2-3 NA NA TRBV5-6 CASLVASAPDTQYF TGTGCCAGCCTGGTAGCTAGCGCGCCAGATACGCAGTATTTT